The next 21 T cell receptor beta chains were all read from a single sample in a study of cytomegalovirus exposure and HLA in healthy donors. Sequencing was performed with immunoSEQ multiplex PCR; in TCRdb, only in-frame clones are kept and a portion is missing. The sample records approximately 200,000 clones, 75% to 85% being singletons. Sequencing was done on a sample of PBMCs. These receptors were obtained from a woman in her 30s in good health and CMV-seropositive.

V usage is TRBV28 and J usage is TRBJ2-2; 9 bases are a match to TRBD2. V lost 10 bases and J lost 1; bases outside the gene matches: 4. CDR3 length equals 14 residues. CDR1 and CDR2 (germline): MDHEN, SYDVKM. CDR3 nucleotide sequence: TGTGCCACCGATAGCGGGGGGAACACCGGGGAGCTGTTTTTT. Amino acid sequence: CATDSGGNTGELFF. Together with reference TRBV28 and TRBJ2-2, the CDR3 gives the full variable domain: DVKVTQSSRYLVKRTGEKVFLECVQDMDHENMFWYRQDPGLGLRLIYFSYDVKMKEKGDIPEGYSVSREKKERFSLILESASTNQTSMYLCATDSGGNTGELFFGEGSRLTVL.

The rearrangement joins TRBV5-1 to TRBJ2-3, with 10 bases identical to TRBD1. This CDR3 contains 15 residues. The trim removed 4 bases at V and 9 bases at J, leaving 11 bases unmatched. The germline CDR1 and CDR2 sequences are SGHRS and YFSETQ. CDR3 amino acids: CASSPSGTGVETQYF. The CDR3 DNA is TGCGCCAGCAGCCCCTCCGGGACAGGGGTCGAGACGCAGTATTTT. The complete variable domain, with remaining parts taken from reference TRBV5-1 and TRBJ2-3, reads KAGVTQTPRYLIKTRGQQVTLSCSPISGHRSVSWYQQTPGQGLQFLFEYFSETQRNKGNFPGRFSGRQFSNSRSEMNVSTLELGDSALYLCASSPSGTGVETQYFGPGTRLTVL.

The chain uses TRBV15 and TRBJ2-7, with TRBD1 matching 7 bases. Germline CDR1 and CDR2: LNHNV and YYDKDF (reference sequence). The V gene end was trimmed by 0 bases and the J gene end by 0 bases; junction bases not matched to a gene: 2. The CDR3 has 15 amino acids. CDR3 sequence reads: CATSRDRDSSYEQYF. CDR3 DNA sequence: TGTGCCACCAGCAGAGACAGGGACAGCTCCTACGAGCAGTACTTC.

V gene TRBV18 combines with J gene TRBJ1-4; weak D call: TRBD1 (6 bases). This CDR3 comprises 18 residues. Trimming shortened V by 2 bases and J by 1 base, and 17 bases separated the two germline ends. CDR1 KGHSH and CDR2 LQKENI come from the germline V gene. The CDR3: CASSPNMDSPLTNEKLFF. CDR3 nucleotides: TGTGCCAGCTCACCAAACATGGACAGCCCTTTAACTAATGAAAAACTGTTTTTT.

V usage is TRBV10-3 and J usage is TRBJ2-5; a possible D gene is TRBD2 (6 bases). V lost 2 bases and J 5 bases, leaving 15 bases between the germline ends. This CDR3 is 15 amino acids long. CDR1 and CDR2 (germline): ENHRY, SYGVKD. Written as DNA, the CDR3 is TGTGCCATCAGTGAGACTATAACGGCGGGGGAGACCCAGTACTTC. Translating gives CAISETITAGETQYF.

The CDR3 nucleotides are TGTGCCAGCAGCTTAACCACTAGCGGACTGAAGGGAGGGAATGAGCAGTTCTTC. Its translation is CASSLTTSGLKGGNEQFF. The chain joins TRBV7-2 to TRBJ2-1; TRBD2 agrees at 8 bases. J gave up 7 bases and V 2 bases, and 16 bases lay outside the gene matches. Germline-derived CDR1 and CDR2 are SGHTA and FQGNSA. This CDR3 spans 18 amino acids.

This clone was detected a few times. V usage is TRBV6-5 and J usage is TRBJ2-5; maybe TRBD2 (5 bases). Per germline, CDR1 MNHEY and CDR2 SVGAGI. V dropped 3 bases and J dropped 5 bases, with 19 bases sitting between them. This CDR3 region has 16 residues. This chain's CDR3 is CASSYEGSDFRETQYF. In DNA, the CDR3 is TGTGCCAGCAGTTATGAGGGCAGCGACTTTCGGGAGACCCAGTACTTC.

This chain links TRBV15 with TRBJ2-3; D may be TRBD2 (6 bases). Between the trimmed V and J ends, which lost 1 base and 3 bases, there was a span of 17 bases. The CDR3 is 17 residues long. CDR1 is LNHNV, CDR2 YYDKDF, per germline (reference sequence). The CDR3 region has the DNA TGTGCCACCAGCAGAGGGGGGTCCAGAGGGAGGACAGATACGCAGTATTTT. Residues: CATSRGGSRGRTDTQYF.

The chain's CDR3 is CASSLAPSRLAGYYF. The CDR3, as DNA: TGTGCCAGCAGCTTAGCCCCTTCGAGACTAGCGGGATATTACTTC. J is TRBJ2-7 and V is TRBV11-2, with TRBD2 matching 11 bases. Germline CDR1 and CDR2: SGHAT and FQNNGV. V shed 1 base and J 13 bases; nucleotides not matched to a gene: 12. This CDR3 is 15 amino acids long.

The chain recombines TRBV19 with TRBJ1-5; D remains ambiguous. Germline CDR1 LNHDA, CDR2 SQIVND (reference sequence). V lost 3 bases, J lost 0 bases, and 15 bases lay in between. The CDR3 covers 17 residues. This CDR3 is CASSIIPGINSNQPQHF. For the CDR3, the DNA is TGTGCCAGTAGTATTATCCCGGGGATTAATAGCAATCAGCCCCAGCATTTT.

The rearrangement joins TRBV7-2 to TRBJ1-5; D is perhaps TRBD1 (5 bases). Trimming shortened V by 6 bases and J by 4 bases, and 10 bases separated the two germline ends. The CDR3 loop spans 13 amino acids. Germline V lookup: CDR1 SGHTA, CDR2 FQGNSA. The CDR3 nucleotides read TGTGCCAGCAGTCCTGACAGAAATCAGCCCCAGCATTTT. This sequence encodes CASSPDRNQPQHF.

The CDR3 loop reads CASSVGLAVYEQYF. CDR3 in DNA: TGTGCCAGCAGCGTCGGACTAGCGGTCTACGAGCAGTACTTC. The rearrangement joins TRBV11-2 to TRBJ2-7; 10 nucleotides agree with TRBD2. Trimming took 5 bases from V and 3 from J; bases not matched to a gene: 4. The length of the CDR3 is 14 residues. Germline lookup yields CDR1 SGHAT and CDR2 FQNNGV.

The chain has TRBV2 and TRBJ1-4; D may be TRBD1 (6 bases). There are 15 residues in the CDR3. Germline loops: CDR1 SNHLY, CDR2 FYNNEI. Trimming shortened V by 3 bases and J by 5 bases, and 13 bases separated the two germline ends. The CDR3 reads CASSEGLQGNEKLFF. The CDR3 nucleotides are TGTGCCAGCAGTGAGGGGTTGCAGGGGAATGAAAAACTGTTTTTT. Full variable domain (outside the CDR3, taken from reference TRBV2 and TRBJ1-4): EPEVTQTPSHQVTQMGQEVILRCVPISNHLYFYWYRQILGQKVEFLVSFYNNEISEKSEIFDDQFSVERPDGSNFTLKIRSTKLEDSAMYFCASSEGLQGNEKLFFGSGTQLSVL.

The gene calls are TRBV6-5 and TRBJ2-3; 11 bases are shared with TRBD2. There are 15 residues in the CDR3. V was pared by 8 bases and J by 2 bases, with 6 bases of the junction left unmatched. The germline V gene has CDR1 MNHEY and CDR2 SVGAGI. CDR3 sequence: CASGGTSGHTDTQYF. The CDR3 coding sequence is TGTGCCAGCGGAGGGACTAGCGGTCACACAGATACGCAGTATTTT.

The V and J genes are TRBV7-2 and TRBJ2-7; the D gene is possibly TRBD1 (5 bases). Trimming took 3 bases from V and 3 from J, leaving 21 bases between them. The germline V gene has CDR1 SGHTA and CDR2 FQGNSA. The CDR3 sequence is 17 residues long. The CDR3 protein is CASSLGPQVSAGYEQYF. CDR3 DNA sequence: TGTGCCAGCAGCTTGGGGCCCCAGGTATCCGCCGGCTACGAGCAGTACTTC.

The chain has TRBV15 and TRBJ1-5; D is ambiguous. The V and J ends lost 1 base and 5 bases respectively, with 15 bases between them. Germline-derived CDR1 and CDR2 are LNHNV and YYDKDF (reference sequence). The CDR3 consists of 16 residues. The chain's CDR3 is CATSRGYGTDYQPQHF. CDR3 DNA sequence: TGTGCCACCAGCAGAGGCTATGGAACAGATTATCAGCCCCAGCATTTT.

The gene calls are TRBV5-8 and TRBJ2-2, with D perhaps TRBD1 (6 bases). V lost 1 base and J 1 base, leaving 11 bases between the germline ends. The CDR3 contains 16 residues. Germline V lookup: CDR1 SGHTS, CDR2 YDEGEE. Here the CDR3 reads CASSLPRDKNTGELFF. CDR3 bases: TGTGCCAGCAGCTTGCCCCGGGACAAGAACACCGGGGAGCTGTTTTTT.

This rearrangement joins TRBV7-8 to TRBJ2-7, with 8 bases fitting TRBD1. Germline V gene sequence: CDR1 SGHVS, CDR2 FQNEAQ. This CDR3 contains 15 residues. The trim removed 1 base at V and 4 bases at J, leaving 6 bases unmatched. In nucleotides, the CDR3 is TGTGCCAGCAGCTTAGTTGCAGGGGGCCTATACGAGCAGTACTTC. Its translation: CASSLVAGGLYEQYF. Complete variable domain (other parts from reference TRBV7-8 and TRBJ2-7): GAGVSQSPRYKVAKRGQDVALRCDPISGHVSLFWYQQALGQGPEFLTYFQNEAQLDKSGLPSDRFFAERPEGSVSTLKIQRTQQEDSAVYLCASSLVAGGLYEQYFGPGTRLTVT.

The chain couples TRBV6-1 to TRBJ1-3; no firm D call. Germline V gene lookup returns CDR1 MNHNS and CDR2 SASEGT. CDR3 length: 14 amino acids. The ends were cut back, 4 bases at V and 0 bases at J, with 7 bases in the middle. This CDR3 reads CASSVYSSGNTIYF. CDR3 nucleotide sequence: TGTGCCAGCAGTGTGTACAGCTCTGGAAACACCATATATTTT.

The chain couples TRBV6-6 to TRBJ1-1; D gene uncertain. CDR3 length: 13 residues. Trimming removed 2 bases from V and 1 base from J, with 5 bases in between. From germline, CDR1 is MNHNY and CDR2 SVGAGI (reference sequence). The CDR3 is CASSYVANTEAFF. The CDR3 coding sequence is TGTGCCAGCAGTTACGTGGCGAACACTGAAGCTTTCTTT.

The chain has TRBV25-1 and TRBJ1-1; 7 bases fit TRBD1. Germline trimming cut 3 bases from V and 3 bases from J; bases unmatched to any gene: 7. CDR1 and CDR2 from the germline V gene are MGHDK and SYGVNS. This CDR3 spans 15 amino acids. The CDR3 spells CASSDPGQADTEAFF. In DNA, the CDR3 is TGTGCCAGCAGTGATCCCGGACAGGCCGACACTGAAGCTTTCTTT.